A selection of T cell receptor beta chains follows, all from one sample in a study of T-cell reconstitution after alpha-beta-depleted transplantation in children. MiXCR, applied by TCRdb to the PCR reads, yields one record per CDR3 protein. The sample yields hundreds of thousands of distinct CDR3 sequences, 10% to 15% seen once. Specimen: PBMCs, mostly from graft donor cells, collected 360 days after TCRalphabeta/CD19-depleted stem cell transplant. The receptor set was obtained from a male patient younger than 18 who had a stem cell transplant for acute myeloid leukemia, so the T cells may come from the graft donor. Each CDR3 is given with its conserved first and last residue. Fields, in order: clone size, J gene, V gene, D gene, CDR3 DNA, CDR3 protein. D genes are given only for firm matches. The listing skips clone size in some rows; elsewhere it reads once, few, many or a size class.

>.|TRBJ2-4|TRBV6-5|.
TGTGCCAGCAGTTACCTCCGGGGGGCGGGGGACATTCAGTACTTC
CASSYLRGAGDIQYF
>many|TRBJ2-3|TRBV5-1|TRBD2
TGCGCCAGCAGCTTTAGCTCCCCGGGAGGGGGAGGAGATACGCAGTATTTT
CASSFSSPGGGGDTQYF
>.|TRBJ2-3|TRBV20-1|.
TGCAGTGCTAGAACCGGGACCGACGCTCGGGCGCAGTATTTT
CSARTGTDARAQYF
>few|TRBJ1-1|TRBV29-1|.
TGCAGCTTCCGGCGGGCAGGGGATGAAGCTTTCTTT
CSFRRAGDEAFF
>.|TRBJ2-1|TRBV7-2|.
TGTGCCAGCAGCTTAGTTCGGGGGGCGGTGTTCTTC
CASSLVRGAVFF
>few|TRBJ1-1|TRBV6-2/TRBV6-3|.
TGTGCCAGCAGTTACGGCGGCTGGAACACTGAAGCTTTCTTT
CASSYGGWNTEAFF
>many|TRBJ2-7|TRBV5-1|TRBD1
TGCGCCAGCAGCTTGCGGACAGGGGGCGGTTACGAGCAGTACTTC
CASSLRTGGGYEQYF
>few|TRBJ2-7|TRBV29-1|.
TGCAGCGTTCGACAAGGGGTCTACGAGCAGTACTTC
CSVRQGVYEQYF
>many|TRBJ2-3|TRBV29-1|.
TGCAGCGTTGATCGTTTTGTGGGGGTCACGGACACAGATACGCAGTATTTT
CSVDRFVGVTDTDTQYF
>.|TRBJ2-3|TRBV4-3|.
TGCGCCAGCAGCCATTACGGGACCGAGACAGATACGCAGTATTTT
CASSHYGTETDTQYF
>.|TRBJ2-5|TRBV12-3/TRBV12-4|.
TGTGCCAGCTCTAAGGGAAGTCTCCAAGAGACCCAGTACTTC
CASSKGSLQETQYF
>few|TRBJ2-1|TRBV7-6|TRBD2
TGTGCCAGCAGCTTAGCGTGGCTAGCGGGAGGCTTTTTGGATGAGCAGTTCTTC
CASSLAWLAGGFLDEQFF
>.|TRBJ1-5|TRBV20-1|.
TGCAGTGCTAGAGAATGGGCGAAGAATAGCAATCAGCCCCAGCATTTT
CSAREWAKNSNQPQHF
>many|TRBJ2-1|TRBV12-3/TRBV12-4|.
TGTGCCAGCAGTTTAGCGCGAAGACAGATCTACAATGAGCAGTTCTTC
CASSLARRQIYNEQFF
>few|TRBJ2-3|TRBV5-1|.
TGCGCCAGCAGCTCGTACTTCCAGGGGACTAGCACAGATACGCAGTATTTT
CASSSYFQGTSTDTQYF
>few|TRBJ2-7|TRBV20-1|TRBD2
TGCAGTGCTAGGGGGGGGTGGAGGTTGGGCGAGCAGTACTTC
CSARGGWRLGEQYF
>.|TRBJ2-7|TRBV19|TRBD1
TGTGCCAGTAGTTGGGGGACAGACTCCTACGAGCAGTACTTC
CASSWGTDSYEQYF
>few|TRBJ2-7|TRBV11-1|.
TGTGCCAGCAGCCCCGCGATTGAGCAGTACTTC
CASSPAIEQYF
>few|TRBJ1-5|TRBV28|TRBD1
TGTGCCAGCAGTCCGTCACGCTGGACAGGGGGACAGCCCCAGCATTTT
CASSPSRWTGGQPQHF
>.|TRBJ2-1|TRBV28|TRBD2
TGTGCCAGCAGTTTCCTGCTTCCCTACTTTTCCGCGAGGGAGGGCAATGAGCAGTTCTTC
CASSFLLPYFSAREGNEQFF
>many|TRBJ2-7|TRBV24-1|TRBD1
TGTGCCACCAGCAGTGGAGGTAAAGGACAGGGAGGCAACGAGCAGTACTTC
CATSSGGKGQGGNEQYF
>.|TRBJ2-1|TRBV7-8|.
TGTGCCAGCAGTGACCAGGACAGCCGGTTGATCAATGAGCAGTTCTTC
CASSDQDSRLINEQFF
>few|TRBJ2-2|TRBV24-1|TRBD1
TGTGCCACCAGTGATTTGGGGACAGGGGTTGGTAGGGCGAACACCGGGGAGCTGTTTTTT
CATSDLGTGVGRANTGELFF
>.|TRBJ2-7|TRBV18|TRBD1
TGTGCCAGCTCATCGAACAGGGGTAGCTCCTACGAGCAGTACTTC
CASSSNRGSSYEQYF
>.|TRBJ1-5|TRBV27|.
TGTGCCAGCAGCCCAGGATCGGCAGGGAGGACTAATAGCAATCAGCCCCAGCATTTT
CASSPGSAGRTNSNQPQHF
>few|TRBJ2-5|TRBV4-3|TRBD1
TGCGCCAGCAGCCAAGGTTTCCGGCGACAGGGGTTCCGAGGAGAGACCCAGTACTTC
CASSQGFRRQGFRGETQYF
>many|TRBJ1-1|TRBV28|.
TGTGCCAGCAGTTTAACAGACAGAAACACTGAAGCTTTCTTT
CASSLTDRNTEAFF
>many|TRBJ2-1|TRBV7-2|TRBD2
TGTGCCAGCAGCCAATGGACTAGCGGGAGGTATGAGCAGTTCTTC
CASSQWTSGRYEQFF
>.|TRBJ2-7|TRBV29-1|TRBD2
TGCAGCGTTCGCGGGAGGAGCTACGAGCAGTACTTC
CSVRGRSYEQYF
>few|TRBJ2-5|TRBV28|TRBD1
TGTGCCAGCAGCGATACCGGGACAGGGAAAGAGACCCAGTACTTC
CASSDTGTGKETQYF
>.|TRBJ2-1|TRBV10-3|.
TGTGCCATCATGTCCCAAAGCAATGAGCAGTTCTTC
CAIMSQSNEQFF
>many|TRBJ2-7|TRBV20-1|TRBD2
TGCAGTGCTAGTCCACTAGCGGGAGGTACCTACGAGCAGTACTTC
CSASPLAGGTYEQYF
>few|TRBJ2-7|TRBV28|.
TGTGCCAGCAGTTCGCACAGACTCAGCTCCTACGAGCAGTACTTC
CASSSHRLSSYEQYF